This entry concerns a single T cell receptor beta chain. Its matching antigen is unknown. Cells that were CD45RO-CCR7+CD27+CD95- constituted naive CD8+ T cells. The CDR3 covers 11 residues. From germline, CDR1 is MNHEY and CDR2 SVGAGI. The record originates from a study of CXCR3-negative and CXCR3-positive naive CD8 T cells. The study's findings and limits: Across naive subsets, surface CD5 expression was comparable, and TCR strength was inferred from properties of the TRB CDR3.

Via 5' RACE with UMI labels, TRB cDNA libraries were prepared. Reanalyzing the 5' RACE reads, TCRdb keeps one entry per CDR3 protein, without DNA. Found here are over 40,000 distinct CDR3 sequences; the top ten clones hold 1.5% to 2%. Sequenced sample: naive CXCR3- CD8+ T cells from blood. As for subset: CD45RO-CCR7+CD27+CD95- naive CD8+ T cells lacking CXCR3 (TNR3-). The genes are TRBV6-5 and TRBJ2-1. This TCR derives from a human donor in good health. Some clones in this sample may be carry-over from other donors' samples. CDR3 loop: CASSWYNEQFF.